Here is one T cell receptor (beta chain) with its context. Its antigen is not identified. Per the germline V gene, CDR1 is WNHNN and CDR2 is SYGVQD (reference sequence). Trimming took off 4 bases at V and 7 bases at J, with 11 bases between the two ends. The CDR3 has 12 amino acids. The data were taken from a study of cytomegalovirus exposure and HLA in healthy donors. Notes on the study in general: A list of 164 TCR beta chains associated with cytomegalovirus was given. It was found in a later analysis that first-cohort TCR clusters tended to co-occur in the approximately 120 validation repertoires.

TCRdb keeps only in-frame clones here, not all; method: immunoSEQ multiplex PCR. The data show under 75,000 clones, 90% to 96% seen once. The sample taken for sequencing was PBMCs. This chain connects TRBV10-1 to TRBJ2-7; D might be TRBD1 (5 bases). This receptor was identified in a woman between 18 and 30 years old in good health and CMV-seronegative. DNA of the CDR3: TGCGCCAGCAGTGGACAGTGGACGGAGCAGTACTTC. Residues: CASSGQWTEQYF.